Below are 3 T cell receptor beta chains sequenced from a single sample in a study of CD8 T cells in ankylosing spondylitis (dated by TCRdb to 2016 to 2017). These receptors' antigens are unknown. Library preparation employed 5' RACE. TCRdb records Illumina HiSeq 2500 as the sequencer. Through fastp at Q25 and MiXCR, TCRdb rebuilt clones from the public reads, retaining in-frame beta chains. Every entry covers one CDR3 protein and lists the most common genes and DNA from its rows. Within this sample are approximately 520,000 distinct CDR3 sequences, with roughly 5% of them counted one time only. Clones ranked in the top ten supply around 3.5% of the sample. The investigation overall reported the following: Blood from ankylosing spondylitis patients appeared to be characterized by a TCR beta motif made up of under ten highly homologous amino acid variants.

The sample consisted of blood, either unsorted or a sorted T cell fraction (not recorded which). The receptors originated from a male donor with ankylosing spondylitis.

Ten or more counts support this clonotype. This rearrangement joins TRBV10-3 to TRBJ2-3; D is possibly TRBD1 (6 bases). This CDR3 spans 17 amino acids. Germline V gene data show CDR1 as ENHRY and CDR2 as SYGVKD. Deletions cut 4 bases from V and 2 bases from J, with 19 bases between. This chain's CDR3 is CAISVNRDPTVTDTQYF. CDR3 sequence (DNA): TGTGCCATCAGTGTGAACAGGGATCCTACCGTCACAGATACGCAGTATTTT.

This clonotype has at least ten counts. The rearrangement joins TRBV5-1 to TRBJ2-3; 9 positions match TRBD1. The CDR3 runs 16 residues. V lost 4 bases to trimming and J lost 6 bases; unmatched junction nucleotides: 12. The germline gives CDR1 SGHRS, CDR2 YFSETQ. CDR3 residues: CASSLGQGPGIDTQYF. CDR3 in DNA: TGCGCCAGCAGCCTGGGACAGGGCCCTGGCATTGATACGCAGTATTTT.

This clonotype was seen many times. This chain joins TRBV4-3 and TRBJ1-6; D is possibly TRBD1 (6 bases). V dropped 1 base and J dropped 7 bases, with 14 bases sitting between them. This CDR3 is 16 amino acids long. Germline V CDR1 and CDR2: LGHNA, YSLEER. CDR3 DNA: TGCGCCAGCAGCCAAGTTTGGGGTCAGGGGAATTCACCCCTCCACTTT. This gives the protein CASSQVWGQGNSPLHF.